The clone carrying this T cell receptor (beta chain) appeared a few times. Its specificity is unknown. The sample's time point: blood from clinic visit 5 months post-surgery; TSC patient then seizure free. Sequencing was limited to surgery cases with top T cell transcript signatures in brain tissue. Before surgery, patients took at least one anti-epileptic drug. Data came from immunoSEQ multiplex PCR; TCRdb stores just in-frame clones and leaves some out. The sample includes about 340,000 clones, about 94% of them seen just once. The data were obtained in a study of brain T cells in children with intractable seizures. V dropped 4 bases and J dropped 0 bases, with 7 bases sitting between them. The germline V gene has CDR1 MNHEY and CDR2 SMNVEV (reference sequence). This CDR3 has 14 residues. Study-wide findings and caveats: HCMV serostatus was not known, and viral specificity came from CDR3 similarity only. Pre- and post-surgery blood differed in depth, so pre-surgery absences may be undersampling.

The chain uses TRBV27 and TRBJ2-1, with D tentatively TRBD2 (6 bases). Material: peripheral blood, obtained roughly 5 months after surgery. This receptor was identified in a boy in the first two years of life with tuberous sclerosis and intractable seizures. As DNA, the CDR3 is TGTGCCAGCAGTTGGCGGGGCTCCTACAATGAGCAGTTCTTC. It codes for CASSWRGSYNEQFF.